Presented here are 2 T cell receptor beta chains from one specimen sequenced in a study of control samples from healthy donors and cancer patients. TCRdb keeps only in-frame clones here, not all; method: immunoSEQ multiplex PCR. The sample consists of tens of thousands of clones, 88% of them appearing once. The specimen sequenced was blood. Receptors were obtained from a woman aged 45 to 65 in good health.

The CDR3 region has the DNA TGTGCCAGCAGTCTTCTCAAGTATCAGCCCCAGCATTTT. It specifies CASSLLKYQPQHF. The chain links TRBV12-3 or TRBV12-4 to TRBJ1-5, with no clear D. The CDR3 length is 13 residues. Trimming removed 5 bases at V and 5 bases at J, with 10 bases between.

This clone came up once. V and J are TRBV7-6 and TRBJ2-2, with TRBD2 as a possible D gene (6 bases). Per the germline V gene, CDR1 is SGHVS and CDR2 is FNYEAQ. Trimming took 5 bases from V and 2 from J, leaving 12 bases between them. This CDR3 has 15 amino acids. The CDR3 DNA reads TGTGCCAGCAGCGCCCCCGGGGGTAACACCGGGGAGCTGTTTTTT. Amino acids: CASSAPGGNTGELFF.